This T cell receptor (beta chain) comes out of a study of blood T cell repertoires in COVID-19. Study background: COVID-19 samples, acute and convalescent, were from the United States, Italy and Spain. T cells, B-cell-depleted T cells, or PBMCs supplied cDNA or gDNA.

During active infection, Seattle patients enrolled and were then monitored through disease. Germline V CDR1 and CDR2: SGHTA, FQGNSA. Trimming at V came to 2 bases and at J to 3 bases, leaving 14 bases not matched to a gene. The length of the CDR3 is 19 residues. Original analysis: Cell counts per sample came from amplifying reference gene primers. The data were produced by immunoSEQ multiplex PCR, yet TCRdb's version contains in-frame clones alone and is incomplete. From that table come the V and J calls and clone size; the DNA was used to work out D and trimming. The top ten hold over 3.5% of the sample, which has some 360,000 clones, 89% seen once.

The material sequenced was peripheral blood. The chain uses TRBV7-2 and TRBJ2-2; 8 bases match TRBD1. The receptor was isolated from a woman between 55 and 75 years old with COVID-19, enrolled during active disease. The CDR3 sequence is CASSLSKTRTGFDTGELFF. For the CDR3, the DNA is TGTGCCAGCAGCTTAAGCAAGACAAGGACAGGGTTCGACACCGGGGAGCTGTTTTTT.